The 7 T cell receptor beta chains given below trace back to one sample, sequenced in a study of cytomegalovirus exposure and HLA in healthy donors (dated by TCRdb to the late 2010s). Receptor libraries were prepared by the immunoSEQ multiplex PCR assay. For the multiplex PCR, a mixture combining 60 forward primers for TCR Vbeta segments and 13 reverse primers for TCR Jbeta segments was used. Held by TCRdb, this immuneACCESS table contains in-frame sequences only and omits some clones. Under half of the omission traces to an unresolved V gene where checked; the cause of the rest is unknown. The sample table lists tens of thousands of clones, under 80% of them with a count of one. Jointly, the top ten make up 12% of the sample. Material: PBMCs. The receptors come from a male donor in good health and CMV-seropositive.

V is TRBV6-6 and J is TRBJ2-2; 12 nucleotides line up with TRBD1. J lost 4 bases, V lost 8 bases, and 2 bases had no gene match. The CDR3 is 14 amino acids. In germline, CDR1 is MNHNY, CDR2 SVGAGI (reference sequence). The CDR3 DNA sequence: TGTGCCAGCCTGGGACAGGGGGCCACCGGGGAGCTGTTTTTT. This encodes CASLGQGATGELFF.

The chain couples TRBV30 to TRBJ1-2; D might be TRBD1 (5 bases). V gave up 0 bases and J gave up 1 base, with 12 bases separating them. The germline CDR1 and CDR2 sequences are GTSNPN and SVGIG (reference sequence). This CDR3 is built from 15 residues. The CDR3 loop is CAWSVSTQGNYGYTF. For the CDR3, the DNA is TGTGCCTGGAGTGTAAGCACGCAGGGTAACTATGGCTACACCTTC.

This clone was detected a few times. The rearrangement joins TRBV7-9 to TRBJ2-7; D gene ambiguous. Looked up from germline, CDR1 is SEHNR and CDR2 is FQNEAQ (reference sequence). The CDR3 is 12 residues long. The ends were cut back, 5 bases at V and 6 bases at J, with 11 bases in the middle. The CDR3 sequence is CASSPGISEQYF. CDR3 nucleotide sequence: TGTGCCAGCAGCCCAGGTATCTCCGAGCAGTACTTC.

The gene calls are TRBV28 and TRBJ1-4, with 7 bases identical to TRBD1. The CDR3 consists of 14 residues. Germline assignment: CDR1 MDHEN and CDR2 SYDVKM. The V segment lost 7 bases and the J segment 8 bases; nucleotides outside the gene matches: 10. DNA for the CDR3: TGTGCCAGCATGACCGGGACAGCAGGCGAAAAACTGTTTTTT. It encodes CASMTGTAGEKLFF.

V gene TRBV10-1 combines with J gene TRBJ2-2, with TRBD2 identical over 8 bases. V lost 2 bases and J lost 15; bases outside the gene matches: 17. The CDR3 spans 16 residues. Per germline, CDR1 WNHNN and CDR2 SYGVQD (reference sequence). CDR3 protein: CASSESFGRSGGRMFF. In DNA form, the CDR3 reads TGCGCCAGCAGTGAGAGTTTTGGACGGAGCGGCGGGAGGATGTTTTTT.

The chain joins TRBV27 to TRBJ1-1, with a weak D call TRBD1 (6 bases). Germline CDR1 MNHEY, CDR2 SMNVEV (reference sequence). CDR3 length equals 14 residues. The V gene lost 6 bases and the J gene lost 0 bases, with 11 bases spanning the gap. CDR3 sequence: CASRRTGMNTEAFF. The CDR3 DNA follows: TGTGCCAGCAGGCGCACAGGGATGAACACTGAAGCTTTCTTT.

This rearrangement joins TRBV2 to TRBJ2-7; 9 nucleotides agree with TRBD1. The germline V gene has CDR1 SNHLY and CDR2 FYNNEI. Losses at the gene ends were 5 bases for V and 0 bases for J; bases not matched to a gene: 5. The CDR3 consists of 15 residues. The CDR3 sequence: CASSLDRGSSYEQYF. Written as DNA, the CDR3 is TGTGCCAGCAGTTTGGACAGGGGTAGCTCCTACGAGCAGTACTTC.